This T cell receptor beta chain emerged from a study of blood T cells in healthy people across ages. With a J-beta primer mix and a sample-barcoded 5' primer, a second PCR ran 7 to 11 cycles. TCRdb passed the 5' RACE reads through MiXCR, listing each CDR3 protein once. This repertoire shows fewer than 1,200,000 distinct CDR3 sequences, roughly 24% found once; its top ten account for about 0.8%. Germline V lookup: CDR1 LGHNT, CDR2 FRNRAP. V lost 1 base and J 3 bases, leaving 10 bases between the germline ends. This CDR3 spans 14 amino acids. The same sample was also studied in work on T cells of mothers and their children. This second study says: The study obtained over 9.5 million TCR beta CDR3 reads per mother and around 3 million per child. It was found that thymic selection shapes TCR recombination output similarly in related and unrelated pairs.

Sequencing used blood. The chain is built from TRBV12-5 and TRBJ2-7; possibly TRBD2 for D (6 bases). This sequence originates from a girl aged 2-10 years in good health. The CDR3 DNA follows: TGTGCTAGTGGTTTGGAGGGACTGAGCTACGAGCAGTACTTC. Amino acid sequence: CASGLEGLSYEQYF.